This T cell receptor (beta chain) was profiled in a study of a mutant IDH1 vaccine in newly diagnosed glioma (dated by TCRdb to about 2021). Background for the entire study: Across visits V03 through V10, patients got a total of eight vaccinations, given in weeks 1, 3, 5, 7, 11, 15, 19 and 23. For exploratory analyses, longitudinal TCRB deep sequencing was carried out in around 26 treated patients wherever samples were available. In the chemotherapy-containing groups, vaccination started alongside temozolomide cycles, whereas in patients who had radiotherapy alone it started 4-6 weeks after radiotherapy. Before enrollment, patients had received standard therapy of radiotherapy alone, temozolomide alone, or radiochemotherapy with temozolomide; most received the combination. Peripheral blood was drawn at six visits: V03 (baseline), V05, V07, V10, V12 and V13. Of the 32 patients who were treated, about 62% were male and approximately 40% were female, and the mean age was around 41 years. The research as a whole found: Availability determined which PBMC samples were chosen for TCRB deep sequencing. The authors stated that sample limitations prevented analyses of patient blood samples from being reproduced. Across multiple MHC alleles, vaccine-induced immune responses were seen in approximately 93% of patients. No apparent relationship was observed between pseudoprogression and alterations in the top peripheral T cell clonotypes detected by TCRB sequencing.

Only a few counts were recorded for this clone. Its antigen is still unknown. Base qualities are not recorded, but no much larger clone differs from it by a single base. The library was made by the immunoSEQ multiplex PCR assay. Rearranged TCR beta chain sequences were amplified using the hsTCRB Kit according to the manufacturer's protocol. TCRB libraries were sequenced on an Illumina MiSeq. The authors' pipeline ran thus. The proprietary platform of the kit vendor was used for demultiplexing, trimming and gene mapping. The immuneACCESS repertoire file appears here via TCRdb, limited to in-frame rearrangements. These files lack a portion of the clones; in checked studies, under half of the deficit traces to unresolved V genes, and the cause of the others is not known. That table supplies the V and J calls and clone size; D and trimming were determined from the DNA. Within this sample are under 65,000 clones, with 75% to 90% of them counted one time only. The leading ten clones occupy 4.5% to 7.5% of the sample.

This specimen's time point label, interpreted: week 11, during vaccination. Each vaccine dose was 300 ug of a 20-mer mutant IDH1 peptide in Montanide, given subcutaneously with topical imiquimod. All donors had newly diagnosed IDH1-mutant astrocytomas of WHO grade 3 or 4 that showed loss of nuclear ATRX. The samples were drawn from NOA16, a multicentre, single-arm, open-label phase I trial in Germany that tested a mutant IDH1 peptide vaccine in humans for the first time. Genomic DNA for TCRB sequencing was extracted from EDTA blood using the DNeasy Blood and Tissue Kit. Sequenced material: PBMCs, taken from a glioma patient whose treatment included an IDH1 peptide vaccine. This sequence was found in a man aged 45-60 years with glioma.

The bases read TGTGCCAGTAGTATAACATGGACAACGGACCAAGCTTTCTTT. It encodes CASSITWTTDQAFF. This chain joins TRBV19 to TRBJ1-1; D gene: possibly TRBD1, on 5 matching bases. At the junction V is shortened by 2 bases and J by 9 bases, with 16 bases in between. From cysteine to phenylalanine, the CDR3 is 14 amino acids long. The sequence is cut down to CDR3 DNA, 42 bases in frame from base 1. CDR1 LNHDA and CDR2 SQIVND are derived from the germline V gene (reference sequence).